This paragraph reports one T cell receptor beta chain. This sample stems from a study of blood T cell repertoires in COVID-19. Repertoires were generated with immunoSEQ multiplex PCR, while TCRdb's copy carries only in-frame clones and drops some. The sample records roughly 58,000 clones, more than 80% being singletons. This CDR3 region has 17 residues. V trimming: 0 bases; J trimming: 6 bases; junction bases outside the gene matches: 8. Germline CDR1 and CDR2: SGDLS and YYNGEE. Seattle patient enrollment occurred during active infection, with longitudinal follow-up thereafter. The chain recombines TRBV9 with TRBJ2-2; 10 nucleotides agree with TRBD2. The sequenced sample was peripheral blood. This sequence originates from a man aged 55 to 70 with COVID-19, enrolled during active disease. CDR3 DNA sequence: TGTGCCAGCAGCGTAGGGGGTCTAGCGGGAGAGGCCGGGGAGCTGTTTTTT. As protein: CASSVGGLAGEAGELFF.